The following is a T cell receptor beta chain sequence with its context. The antigen it binds to is not known. No base quality values were provided; no much bigger clone lies one nucleotide off. From its cysteine to its phenylalanine, the CDR3 spans 15 amino acids. Only the CDR3 portion is preserved as DNA: 45 bases, with reading frame beginning at the first base. Per the germline V gene (reference sequence), SEHNR is the CDR1 and FQNEAQ is the CDR2. The germline V end is reduced by 5 bases and the J end by 8 bases; junction bases left unmatched: 12. The source of the sample is a study of blood T cell repertoires in COVID-19 (TCRdb year 2020). Looking at the study overall: The collaborator samples originated in the United States, Italy and Spain and spanned the acute and convalescent phases of COVID-19. The repertoires were released in a freely available public database meant as a resource for research on the immune response to SARS-CoV-2. Deeply sampled blood TCRbeta repertoires from subjects exposed to, actively infected with, or recovered from COVID-19 were included in the dataset. The samples were drawn from two sources: the first 160 participants of the ongoing ImmuneRACE study, and 1,200 or so subjects contributed by 6 global collaborators. Sample metadata almost always included a de-identified subject ID, COVID-19 status, age in years and sex. Where available, HLA class I and class II types were obtained from metadata supplied by the sample provider rather than from assay-based typing. The material from the prospective study consisted of cDNA or gDNA derived from T cells, B-cell-depleted T cells, or PBMCs. The full study reports these points: How much clinical and demographic metadata was included differed by source and by participant, and the metadata was provided uncurated.

Enrolling through a virtual design, the prospective study's participants ranged in age from roughly 18 to 89 years and lived across some 23 United States geographic areas. To assign participants to cohorts, the prospective study relied on clinical history that participants themselves reported in a screening survey and a study questionnaire. Recovered participants in ImmuneRACE Cohort 3 were defined by two consecutive negative NP/OP PCR tests, clearance by a healthcare professional, or resolution of symptoms. Each participant in the prospective study had whole blood, serum and a nasopharyngeal or oropharyngeal swab collected by mobile phlebotomists. Additional blood draws and questionnaires over an approximately 2-month period could optionally be provided by prospective study participants. Blood samples from the prospective study were shipped frozen or at room temperature prior to DNA extraction.

TCRbeta CDR3 regions were amplified from genomic DNA using the immunoSEQ Assay, a bias-controlled multiplex PCR. Per the source publication's procedure: The number of nucleated cells in each sample was estimated from the amplification of reference gene primers within the assay. To quantify the absolute abundance of each unique TCRbeta CDR3 rearrangement, sequence reads were collapsed and filtered. For each sample, productive Simpson clonality was calculated by taking the square root of Simpson's diversity index across productive rearrangements. This immuneACCESS table, as held by TCRdb, lists in-frame sequences with V and J called but not all clones. Of the missing ones, under half trace to an unresolved V gene in checked studies; the others have no known cause. The V and J calls and clone size are taken from that table; D and trimming were inferred from the DNA. The table for this sample lists some 200,000 clones; about 89% of them were counted only once. The ten largest clonotypes hold roughly 0.8% of the sample.

Sequenced material: PBMCs or T cells enriched from blood (not recorded which). The chain was built from TRBV7-9 and TRBJ1-2, and 9 junction bases match TRBD1. This sequence originates from a young woman who had recovered from COVID-19. Here the CDR3 is given as CASSKLTRDRDGYTF. The nucleotide sequence reads TGTGCCAGCAGCAAGCTGACCCGGGACAGGGACGGCTACACCTTC.